The 4 T cell receptor beta chains below all came from one sample that was sequenced in a study of T cell responses to AZD1222 COVID-19 vaccine. TCRdb's table, derived via immunoSEQ multiplex PCR, lists solely in-frame clones and lacks some. The table records some 94,000 clones, around 90% of them present only once. This material consisted of peripheral blood, taken 28 days after the second AZD1222 dose. The receptors here all came from an adult who received the AZD1222 COVID-19 vaccine.

The chain uses TRBV19 and TRBJ2-1; 8 bases map to TRBD1. V trimming: 4 bases; J trimming: 4 bases; junction bases outside the gene matches: 9. The CDR3 runs 16 residues. Germline V gene data show CDR1 as LNHDA and CDR2 as SQIVND (reference sequence). CDR3 sequence: CASSTRQGTVYNEQFF. The CDR3 DNA reads TGTGCCAGTAGTACCCGACAGGGGACCGTTTACAATGAGCAGTTCTTC.

The J gene is TRBJ2-7, the V gene TRBV6-5; D perhaps matches TRBD1 (6 bases). The ends were cut back, 5 bases at V and 5 bases at J, with 10 bases in the middle. The CDR3 contains 12 residues. Germline loops: CDR1 MNHEY, CDR2 SVGAGI. The CDR3 sequence: CASSHRVDEQYF. Written as DNA, the CDR3 is TGTGCCAGCAGTCACAGGGTCGACGAGCAGTACTTC.

This chain connects TRBV19 to TRBJ2-2; D may match TRBD1 or TRBD2 (5 bases each). Trimming left V 7 bases short and J 0 bases short, with 6 bases between. Germline assignment: CDR1 LNHDA and CDR2 SQIVND (reference sequence). The CDR3 extends over 13 amino acids. The CDR3 bases are TGTGCCAGTATGGGGGCGAACACCGGGGAGCTGTTTTTT. Translated, it gives CASMGANTGELFF.

CDR3 region: CASSLRGFTEAFF. The CDR3 DNA reads TGTGCCAGCAGTCTCAGGGGATTCACTGAAGCTTTCTTT. The chain links TRBV27 to TRBJ1-1; D possibly corresponds to TRBD1 (6 bases). Trimming shortened V by 5 bases and J by 4 bases, and 11 bases separated the two germline ends. CDR1 MNHEY and CDR2 SMNVEV come from the germline V gene (reference sequence). The CDR3 extends over 13 amino acids.